These 14 T cell receptor beta chains came from one sample sequenced in a study of vaccination and CD4 T cells after COVID-19. Which antigens these TCRs recognize remains unknown. With the Oncomine TCR Beta short-read assay, DNA from cultured CD4+ T cells was sequenced. It was cultured CD4+ T cells from which genomic DNA was extracted. TCRdb used MiXCR to reprocess the PCR reads, holding one entry per CDR3 protein. The sample contains about 11,000 distinct CDR3 sequences, 32% of which appear only once. The treatment here: roughly nine-day PBMC culture with coronavirus spike peptide pools or control peptides (ViraFEST assay). Gathered ahead of the COVID-19 pandemic (2011-2018) were the CD4+ T cells of the unexposed donor. Sample: CD4+ T cells from blood, cultured in vitro. Every receptor here comes from a human donor in good health.

This clonotype is medium-sized (0.01 to 0.1%) in the sample. The V gene is TRBV20-1, the J gene TRBJ2-7, with 7 bases fitting TRBD2. The germline V gene encodes CDR1 DFQATT and CDR2 SNEGSKA (reference sequence). The CDR3 covers 13 residues. V was pared by 6 bases and J by 3 bases, with 8 bases of the junction left unmatched. CDR3 bases: TGCAGTGCCGCCTCGCCTAGCGGCTACGAGCAGTACTTC. It specifies CSAASPSGYEQYF.

This clonotype appeared a few times. V is TRBV27 and J is TRBJ2-7; D unresolved. Deletions cut 6 bases from V and 1 base from J, with 13 bases between. The CDR3 covers 14 residues. From germline, CDR1 is MNHEY and CDR2 SMNVEV (reference sequence). The DNA for the CDR3 is TGTGCCAGCAGCCGCGATCGGGCTTCCTACGAGCAGTACTTC. Translation: CASSRDRASYEQYF.

This sequence joins TRBV6-1 and TRBJ1-2, with D perhaps TRBD1 (5 bases). V was shortened by 0 bases and J by 6 bases, with 11 bases between the two germline ends. The CDR3 has 14 residues. Germline CDR1 reads MNHNS; CDR2 reads SASEGT. The CDR3 DNA sequence: TGTGCCAGCAGTGAAGCGCGCCCCAGGGATGGCTACACCTTC. This codes for CASSEARPRDGYTF.

The rearrangement uses TRBV19 and TRBJ2-3; weak D call: TRBD1 (8 bases). The CDR3 has 17 residues. CDR1 LNHDA and CDR2 SQIVND come from the germline V gene (reference sequence). Trimming stripped 4 bases from V and 3 bases from J, with 20 bases between. CDR3: CASSKGEGRGPTDTQYF. Written as DNA, the CDR3 is TGTGCCAGTAGTAAAGGGGAGGGCAGGGGGCCTACAGATACGCAGTATTTT. Full variable domain (outside the CDR3, taken from reference TRBV19 and TRBJ2-3): DGGITQSPKYLFRKEGQNVTLSCEQNLNHDAMYWYRQDPGQGLRLIYYSQIVNDFQKGDIAEGYSVSREKKESFPLTVTSAQKNPTAFYLCASSKGEGRGPTDTQYFGPGTRLTVL.

The J gene is TRBJ1-2, the V gene TRBV27; D not resolved. The CDR3 consists of 15 residues. Germline V CDR1 and CDR2: MNHEY, SMNVEV (reference sequence). Trimming shortened V by 0 bases and J by 4 bases, and 12 bases separated the two germline ends. As DNA, the CDR3 is TGTGCCAGCAGTTTATCTCGGGAGAAGGCCTATGGCTACACCTTC. Its translation is CASSLSREKAYGYTF.

The gene calls are TRBV6-5 and TRBJ2-1; D may be TRBD1 or TRBD2 (5 bases each). The CDR3 has 13 residues. Trimming stripped 2 bases from V and 10 bases from J, with 12 bases between. CDR1 is MNHEY, CDR2 SVGAGI, per germline. CDR3 in DNA: TGTGCCAGCAGTTACCCAGGGACGATGGAGCAGTTCTTC. It yields the protein CASSYPGTMEQFF.

The chain carries TRBV4-3 and TRBJ1-1, with 9 bases aligning to TRBD1. The CDR3 consists of 13 residues. From germline, CDR1 is LGHNA and CDR2 YSLEER. J lost 10 bases, V lost 0 bases, and 3 bases had no gene match. The CDR3 DNA reads as TGCGCCAGCAGCCAAGATAACAGGGGGCGAGCTTTCTTT. Protein: CASSQDNRGRAFF.

There are a few counts of this clonotype. The V and J genes are TRBV21-1 and TRBJ1-5; TRBD1, the D gene given by the table, was not confirmed from the DNA. TRBV21-1 counts as a pseudogene. The CDR3 runs to 15 residues. CDR3 nucleotides: TGTGCCAGCAGCCCCCGCAGGGATAGCAATCAGCCCCAGCATTTT. It is translated as CASSPRRDSNQPQHF.

There are a few counts of this clonotype. The rearrangement joins TRBV20-1 to TRBJ2-5, with D perhaps TRBD2 (7 bases). Trimming removed 4 bases from V and 4 bases from J, with 19 bases in between. The CDR3 consists of 15 residues. The germline CDR1 and CDR2 sequences are DFQATT and SNEGSKA (reference sequence). DNA of the CDR3: TGCAGTGCTATGAGACGGGGGGCCGTGGTAGAGACCCAGTACTTC. Translating it yields CSAMRRGAVVETQYF.

V usage is TRBV7-2 and J usage is TRBJ2-7; either TRBD1 or TRBD2 may supply D (5 bases each). Trimming removed 1 base at V and 0 bases at J, with 22 bases between. This CDR3 has 19 residues. CDR1 SGHTA and CDR2 FQGNSA come from the germline V gene. The CDR3 reads CASSLGTWRRQGSSYEQYF. The CDR3 DNA is TGTGCCAGCAGCTTAGGGACATGGAGGAGGCAAGGAAGCTCCTACGAGCAGTACTTC.

This clonotype was counted between two and nine times. J is TRBJ2-7 and V is TRBV20-1; 10 bases line up with TRBD2. Germline V CDR1 and CDR2: DFQATT, SNEGSKA (reference sequence). V gave up 4 bases and J gave up 1 base; unmatched junction bases: 4. The CDR3 is 14 residues long. This chain's CDR3 is CSATFSGGSYEQYF. Here the CDR3 DNA reads TGCAGTGCTACTTTTAGCGGGGGGTCCTACGAGCAGTACTTC.

This clonotype has more than one count but fewer than ten. This chain connects TRBV4-3 to TRBJ2-7; unclear D gene. The length of the CDR3 is 17 residues. Germline V gene lookup returns CDR1 LGHNA and CDR2 YSLEER. The V end lost 0 bases, the J end lost 3 bases, and 18 bases lay between the germline ends. The CDR3 loop is CASSQDTSGSGFYEQYF. CDR3 in DNA: TGCGCCAGCAGCCAAGATACGTCCGGTAGTGGCTTCTACGAGCAGTACTTC.

This clonotype occurred a few times. The rearrangement joins TRBV20-1 to TRBJ1-5; D is perhaps TRBD1 (5 bases). V shed 0 bases and J shed 0 bases, with 6 bases lying between them. The CDR3 spans 14 residues. Germline CDR1 DFQATT, CDR2 SNEGSKA (reference sequence). CDR3 sequence (DNA): TGCAGTGCTAGAGACAGGGTTAGCAATCAGCCCCAGCATTTT. It is translated as CSARDRVSNQPQHF.

The table lists this clonotype with a few counts. The rearrangement uses TRBV6-2 or TRBV6-3 and TRBJ2-3, with 8 bases lining up with TRBD2. Per germline, CDR1 MNHEY and CDR2 SVGEGT. V shed 1 base, J shed 4 bases, and the junction held 4 bases outside the gene matches. The CDR3 is 15 amino acids. The CDR3 DNA reads TGTGCCAGCAGTTACTTCGGGAGGGGCGCAGATACGCAGTATTTT. Its protein product is CASSYFGRGADTQYF.